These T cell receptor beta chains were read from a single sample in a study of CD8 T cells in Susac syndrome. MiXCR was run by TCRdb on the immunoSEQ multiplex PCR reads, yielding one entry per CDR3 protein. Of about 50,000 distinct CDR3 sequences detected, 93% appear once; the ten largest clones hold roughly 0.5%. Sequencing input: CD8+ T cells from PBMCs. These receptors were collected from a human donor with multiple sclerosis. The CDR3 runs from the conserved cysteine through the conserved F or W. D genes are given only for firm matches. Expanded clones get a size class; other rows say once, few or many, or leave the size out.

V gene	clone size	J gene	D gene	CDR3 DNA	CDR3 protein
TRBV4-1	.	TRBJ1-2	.	TGCGCCAGCAGCCAAGATGGGGACTATGGCTACACCTTC	CASSQDGDYGYTF
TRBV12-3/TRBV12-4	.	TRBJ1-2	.	TGTGCCAGCAGTCCTGGTTGGGTAGATGGCTACACCTTC	CASSPGWVDGYTF
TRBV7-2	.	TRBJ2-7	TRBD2	TGTGCCAGCAGCTTACCGGGACTATCCTACGAGCAGTACTTC	CASSLPGLSYEQYF
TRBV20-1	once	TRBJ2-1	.	TGCAGTGCTAAACTGGTGAATGAGCAGTTCTTC	CSAKLVNEQFF
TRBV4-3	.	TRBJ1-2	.	TGCGCCAGCAGCCAAGCACGGAACAACCTATATGGCTACACCTTC	CASSQARNNLYGYTF
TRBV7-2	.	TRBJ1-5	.	TGTGCCAGCAGCTTACAACTCAGGGGACCTACCCATCAGCCCCAGCATTTT	CASSLQLRGPTHQPQHF
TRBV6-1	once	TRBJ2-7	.	TGTGCCAGCAGTGAATGGGGTTACGAGCAGTACTTC	CASSEWGYEQYF
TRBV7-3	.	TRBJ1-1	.	TGTGCCAGCAGCCAGGGGACTGAAGCTTTCTTT	CASSQGTEAFF
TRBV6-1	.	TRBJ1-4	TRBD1	TGTGCCAGCAGACAACAGGGGAAGGGTCTTGCTAATGAAAAACTGTTTTTT	CASRQQGKGLANEKLFF
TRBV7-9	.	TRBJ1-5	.	TGTGCCAGCAGCCGTAACGGCCGGAATCAGCCCCAGCATTTT	CASSRNGRNQPQHF
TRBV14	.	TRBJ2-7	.	TGTGCCAGCAGCCAAGTTCAGGGTGTCATCTACGAGCAGTACTTC	CASSQVQGVIYEQYF
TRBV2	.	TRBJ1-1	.	TGTGCCAGCACAGTTCGTATGGGGCGCGTAGGCACTGAAGCTTTCTTT	CASTVRMGRVGTEAFF
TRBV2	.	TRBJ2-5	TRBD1	TGTGCCAGCAGTGTCCCAGGGGGCATGGAGACCCAGTACTTC	CASSVPGGMETQYF
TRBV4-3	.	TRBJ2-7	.	TGCGCCAGCAGCCTCATGACAGAAAACTACGAGCAGTACTTC	CASSLMTENYEQYF
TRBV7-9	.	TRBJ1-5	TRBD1	TGTGCCAGCAGCGCCCGGGACAGGGGGCACAATCAGCCCCAGCATTTT	CASSARDRGHNQPQHF
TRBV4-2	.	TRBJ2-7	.	TGTGCCAGCAGCCAAGGCGGTGGCTACGAGCAGTACTTC	CASSQGGGYEQYF
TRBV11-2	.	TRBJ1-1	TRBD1	TGTGCCAGCAGCTTAGAGGGAGGGGGCTGGTACACTGAAGCTTTCTTT	CASSLEGGGWYTEAFF